This T cell receptor beta chain was sequenced in a study of CD4 T cells in relation to SARS-CoV-2 and coronaviruses. Study context: TCR beta CDR3s were sequenced after approximately 9-day antigen culture of PBMCs. Crossreactive spike epitopes shared across donors were mapped to their HLA restriction.

This clone was detected a few times. Its matching antigen is unknown. General study points: Monoreactive clones expanded significantly more to SARS-CoV-2 than crossreactive clones did.

Germline CDR1 is MNHEY and CDR2 is SMNVEV (reference sequence). CDR3 length equals 15 residues. Trimming took 6 bases from V and 2 from J, leaving 17 bases between them. Before the COVID-19 pandemic, during about 2010-2019, CD4+ T cells were taken from unexposed donors. After roughly ten days of culture, CD4+ T cells were isolated. Testing used SARS-CoV-2 S/N and four cold-coronavirus spikes on unexposed-donor CD4+ T cells, cells permitting. Sequenced by immunoSEQ multiplex PCR; TCRdb stores in-frame clones only, minus some. The top ten hold around 16% of the sample, which has 20,000 or so clones, around three quarters seen once.

The genes are TRBV27 and TRBJ2-7; possibly TRBD2 for D (5 bases). This TCR derives from a human donor in good health. The specimen was CD4+ T cells from PBMCs, cultured in vitro. The CDR3 loop reads CASRLYGMGTYEQYF. The CDR3 DNA reads as TGTGCCAGCAGACTCTACGGGATGGGTACCTACGAGCAGTACTTC.